Listed below are T cell receptor beta chains from one sample, sequenced in a study of Ad26.COV2.S vaccination and SARS-CoV-2 variants. TCRdb's table, derived via immunoSEQ multiplex PCR, lists solely in-frame clones and lacks some. Among about 680,000 clones listed, around 92% were seen once. The sequenced sample was peripheral blood, obtained in a trial of Ad26.COV2.S vaccine versus placebo. Source of these receptors: a person aged 18-65 years who received the Ad26.COV2.S COVID-19 vaccine or a placebo. Both conserved end residues are part of each CDR3. D genes are given only for firm matches. Part of the rows lack a size; the others show once, few, many or a class for expanded clones.

v_gene	d_gene	abundance	j_gene	CDR3nt	CDR3aa
TRBV6-5	.	.	TRBJ2-7	TGTGCCAGCAGCCGGGGCGGCGGGGACGGGCGCGAGCAGTACTTC	CASSRGGGDGREQYF
TRBV19	.	.	TRBJ2-3	TGTGCCAGTAGGCAGGGAGGGGGGCATACGCAGTATTTT	CASRQGGGHTQYF
TRBV11-2	TRBD2	.	TRBJ2-7	TGTGCCAGCAGCTTCTGGCGGGGGACCTCCTACGAGCAGTACTTC	CASSFWRGTSYEQYF
TRBV11-2	.	.	TRBJ2-2	TGTGCCAGCAGCGCCTACACCGGGGAGCTGTTTTTT	CASSAYTGELFF
TRBV27	TRBD1	once	TRBJ1-5	TGTGCCAGCAGTCACAACAGGGGTGGGCAGCCCCAGCATTTT	CASSHNRGGQPQHF
TRBV18	TRBD1	.	TRBJ1-1	TGTGCCAGCTCACACCGGGACAGGGACTATGAAGCTTTCTTT	CASSHRDRDYEAFF
TRBV4-2	TRBD2	.	TRBJ2-7	TGTGCCAGCAGCCAAGCCCTCACTAGCGGACCCTACGAGCAGTACTTC	CASSQALTSGPYEQYF
TRBV19	.	.	TRBJ2-1	TGTGCCAGTAGGGATTATAGTGGGGGGCTCAGGTCCTACAATGAGCAGTTCTTC	CASRDYSGGLRSYNEQFF
TRBV5-4	.	.	TRBJ2-2	TGTGCCAGCAGCACCCCCCCAGGCCAAACGAACACCGGGGAGCTGTTTTTT	CASSTPPGQTNTGELFF
TRBV30	.	.	TRBJ2-1	TGTGCCTGGAGTTCAGCAGGGGTTGGGACGGATGAGCAGTTCTTC	CAWSSAGVGTDEQFF
TRBV6-5	.	.	TRBJ1-6	TGTGCCAGCAGTTACTGGAATTCACCCCTCCACTTT	CASSYWNSPLHF
TRBV5-1	.	once	TRBJ1-1	TGCGCCAGCAAGAAGTCTAGAAGAGGGGATGAAGGAGCTTTCTTT	CASKKSRRGDEGAFF
TRBV5-5	.	.	TRBJ2-1	TGTGCCAGCAGCTTGGGGGACCAATTCTACAATGAGCAGTTCTTC	CASSLGDQFYNEQFF
TRBV4-2	.	.	TRBJ2-5	TGTGCCAGCAGCCAACCCGCCCGGTTTAGCCAAGAGACCCAGTACTTC	CASSQPARFSQETQYF
TRBV11-2	.	.	TRBJ1-2	TGTGCCAGCAGCTTAGCCAGGGGACATGGCTACACCTTC	CASSLARGHGYTF
TRBV2	.	.	TRBJ1-1	TGTGCCAGCAGTGTAGACACGAACACTGAAGCTTTCTTT	CASSVDTNTEAFF
TRBV6-5	.	.	TRBJ2-7	TGTGCCAGCAGGGGATGGTCCTACGAGCAGTACTTC	CASRGWSYEQYF
TRBV7-2	TRBD1	once	TRBJ2-5	TGTGCCAGCAGCCCAGGCGGGACAGGGGAGACCCAGTACTTC	CASSPGGTGETQYF
TRBV5-1	TRBD2	.	TRBJ2-1	TGCGCCAGCAGCTCTAGCGGGAGTTACAATGAGCAGTTCTTC	CASSSSGSYNEQFF
TRBV7-6	.	.	TRBJ2-7	TGTGCCAGCAGCTTGGGCGCGGACATCCTCTCCTACGAGCAGTACTTC	CASSLGADILSYEQYF
TRBV9	.	.	TRBJ1-1	TGTGCCAGCAGCTCTTCCCCCCGTGACACTGAAGCTTTCTTT	CASSSSPRDTEAFF
TRBV4-3	.	once	TRBJ1-1	TGCGCCAGCAGCCAAGGGTCTGAAGCTTTCTTT	CASSQGSEAFF
TRBV7-2	.	once	TRBJ2-7	TGTGCCAGCAGCCGTACCTCTAGCGCCTCCTACGAGCAGTACTTC	CASSRTSSASYEQYF
TRBV28	.	.	TRBJ1-2	TGTGCCAGCAGTCCCCCGGGGGGTGGAGGCTACACCTTC	CASSPPGGGGYTF
TRBV7-9	.	.	TRBJ2-1	TGTGCCAGCAGTCGACTGTACAATGAGCAGTTCTTC	CASSRLYNEQFF
TRBV19	.	.	TRBJ2-1	TGTGCCAGTAGTATCAGGAGCGGTGGAAGCTCCTACAATGAGCAGTTCTTC	CASSIRSGGSSYNEQFF
TRBV7-2	.	.	TRBJ1-6	TGTGCCAGCAGCTTAGCTACCGGGGGCAATTCACCCCTCCACTTT	CASSLATGGNSPLHF
TRBV24-1	TRBD1	.	TRBJ2-7	TGTGCCACCAGTGATTCCTCCGGGGACAGGGGTACCTACGAGCAGTACTTC	CATSDSSGDRGTYEQYF
TRBV7-9	.	.	TRBJ1-2	TGTGCCAGCAGCTTAGGGACAGCCTATGGCTACACCTTC	CASSLGTAYGYTF
TRBV7-2	TRBD1	once	TRBJ1-2	TGTGCCAGCAGCTTGGACAGGGGTGGTGGCTACACCTTC	CASSLDRGGGYTF
TRBV5-8	.	.	TRBJ2-2	TGTGCCAGCAGCTTGCGTCCGGGCAGGGCCGAACGCACCGGGGAGCTGTTTTTT	CASSLRPGRAERTGELFF
TRBV2	.	.	TRBJ2-4	TGTGCCAGCACCCAATCTAGCGTCGCCAAAAACATTCAGTACTTC	CASTQSSVAKNIQYF
TRBV29-1	.	.	TRBJ2-6	TGCAGCGCTGGGCCCGCCATACAGGGCTCTGGGGCCAACGTCCTGACTTTC	CSAGPAIQGSGANVLTF
TRBV7-9	.	.	TRBJ1-3	TGTGCCAGCACCCCGGGGCAACCTGGAAACACCATATATTTT	CASTPGQPGNTIYF
TRBV27	TRBD2	.	TRBJ2-1	TGTGCCAGCAGTCCAGCACCTAGCGGCAATGAGCAGTTCTTC	CASSPAPSGNEQFF
TRBV18	.	.	TRBJ2-1	TGTGCCAGCTCACCACTCTTAGGGGAGGACGGCTCCGATGAGCAGTTCTTC	CASSPLLGEDGSDEQFF
TRBV7-3	.	.	TRBJ2-3	TGTGCCAGCAGCATCGGGACTCCCCCTACAGATACGCAGTATTTT	CASSIGTPPTDTQYF
TRBV30	TRBD1	.	TRBJ1-6	TGTGCCTGGGGGACAGGGGGTTCACCCCTCCACTTT	CAWGTGGSPLHF